The T cell receptor (beta chain) under discussion was sequenced for a study of T cells in Graves' hyperthyroidism and ophthalmopathy. Findings and caveats of the study: Median prediction lead before ophthalmopathy onset was 5 to 7.5 months with the model. Appearing also in blood were most of the thyroid clonotypes expanded above 0.001.

The study excluded patients with uncontrolled infection, other autoimmune disease, pregnancy or lactation. Fresh peripheral blood, around 9.3 ml of it, supplied the PBMCs. Amplification of TCR beta CDR3 regions used RNA as the template. When the TCR CDR3 underwent first-round RT-PCR, the HTBI primer set was used. TCRdb itself ran the multiplex PCR reads through MiXCR, one entry per CDR3 protein. The profile shows about 770,000 distinct CDR3 sequences, roughly a sixth of them singletons. Details on this clonotype: No antigen is known for it.

This TCR came from a woman in her fifties or sixties with Graves' hyperthyroidism that later progressed to Graves' ophthalmopathy. The sequencing input was blood.

CDR3 sequence (DNA): TGTGCCAGCAGTCGACAGGATCCGAACACCGGGGAGCTGTTTTTT. Translated: CASSRQDPNTGELFF. V gene TRBV12-3 or TRBV12-4 combines with J gene TRBJ2-2; TRBD1 is a possible D gene (6 bases). The CDR3 totals 15 residues. Trimming took off 5 bases at V and 0 bases at J, with 10 bases between the two ends.